The clone carrying this T cell receptor beta chain was seen at least ten times. The sample is drawn from a study of Graves' ophthalmopathy and Graves' hyperthyroidism. Researchers took RNA transcripts and amplified TCR beta CDR3 regions from them. Investigators did first-round RT-PCR with HTBI primers, then second-round multiplex PCR. TCRdb analysed the multiplex PCR reads with MiXCR anew, one entry per CDR3 protein. This table has tens of thousands of distinct CDR3 sequences, approximately 50% appearing once. CDR1 is SGHRS and CDR2 is YFSETQ in the germline V gene. This CDR3 comprises 14 residues. V lost 7 bases and J 1 base, leaving 13 bases between the germline ends.

The source is an adult woman with Graves' ophthalmopathy. This sequence joins TRBV5-1 and TRBJ2-3; D remains unclear. Material for sequencing was peripheral blood. The CDR3 loop reads CASRTGAGTDTQYF. The CDR3 bases are TGCGCCAGCCGGACGGGCGCGGGCACAGATACGCAGTATTTT.